The 15 T cell receptor beta chains presented below share a single source sample, sequenced in a study of cytomegalovirus exposure and HLA in healthy donors. The PCR used 60 Vbeta and 13 Jbeta primers. TCRdb's copy holds only in-frame clones and misses some; the assay was immunoSEQ multiplex PCR. The sample lists 150,000 or so clones; about 65% were seen once. The specimen was PBMCs. These receptors were obtained from a girl aged 5-17 years in good health and CMV-seronegative.

CDR3 in DNA: TGTGCCAGCAGCTTCTTACGGCGGAGATCAGGGTCAGGGGACTACGAGCAGTACTTC. Its protein product is CASSFLRRRSGSGDYEQYF. The chain employs TRBV11-2 and TRBJ2-7; a weak D match, TRBD1 (6 bases). CDR3 length: 19 residues. Trimming shortened V by 3 bases and J by 3 bases, and 27 bases separated the two germline ends. CDR1 and CDR2 (germline): SGHAT, FQNNGV.

This clone showed up just a few times. The chain couples TRBV9 to TRBJ2-3; the match to TRBD2 covers 10 bases. The CDR3 consists of 15 residues. The trim removed 4 bases at V and 4 bases at J, leaving 6 bases unmatched. Germline V gene data show CDR1 as SGDLS and CDR2 as YYNGEE. CDR3 sequence (DNA): TGTGCCAGCAGCCCCGGGACTAGCGTGTCAGATACGCAGTATTTT. Residues: CASSPGTSVSDTQYF.

This clone has only one observation. The V and J genes are TRBV19 and TRBJ1-4; the D gene is possibly TRBD1 (6 bases). This CDR3 contains 17 residues. The V end lost 6 bases, the J end lost 10 bases, and 27 bases lay between the germline ends. Germline loops: CDR1 LNHDA, CDR2 SQIVND (reference sequence). The CDR3 protein is CASSRPGASLSFGKLFF. CDR3 bases: TGTGCCAGTAGCCGGCCAGGGGCCTCACTTAGTTTCGGAAAACTGTTTTTT.

V usage is TRBV4-1 and J usage is TRBJ1-1; D possibly corresponds to TRBD1 (5 bases). CDR1 and CDR2 from the germline V gene are MGHRA and YSYEKL. This CDR3 region has 13 residues. V was shortened by 1 base and J by 3 bases, with 6 bases between the two germline ends. The DNA of the CDR3 is TGCGCCAGCAGCCAAGCAGGGTACACTGAAGCTTTCTTT. This translates into CASSQAGYTEAFF.

CDR3 sequence reads: CASTLGVGAETQYF. CDR3 DNA sequence: TGTGCCAGCACCCTGGGGGTGGGGGCGGAGACCCAGTACTTC. This chain uses TRBV7-2 with TRBJ2-5; D is perhaps TRBD1 (6 bases). The germline V gene has CDR1 SGHTA and CDR2 FQGNSA. The CDR3 has 14 residues. V lost 7 bases and J 5 bases, leaving 17 bases between the germline ends.

This clone turned up a few times. The chain couples TRBV5-1 to TRBJ2-7; TRBD1 agrees at 9 bases. This CDR3 spans 14 amino acids. J lost 7 bases, V lost 2 bases, and 7 bases had no gene match. Germline V gene data show CDR1 as SGHRS and CDR2 as YFSETQ. For the CDR3, the DNA is TGCGCCAGCAGCTTCGGGACAGGGCAGGGGGAGCAGTACTTC. It is translated as CASSFGTGQGEQYF. Drawing the rest from reference TRBV5-1 and TRBJ2-7, the complete variable domain is KAGVTQTPRYLIKTRGQQVTLSCSPISGHRSVSWYQQTPGQGLQFLFEYFSETQRNKGNFPGRFSGRQFSNSRSEMNVSTLELGDSALYLCASSFGTGQGEQYFGPGTRLTVT.

The table lists this clone with a count of one. The chain has TRBV7-9 and TRBJ1-6, with D maybe TRBD1 (6 bases). Germline V gene sequence: CDR1 SEHNR, CDR2 FQNEAQ (reference sequence). This CDR3 comprises 15 residues. V lost 5 bases to trimming and J lost 5 bases, with 13 bases between them. The CDR3 region has the DNA TGTGCCAGCAGCCTAAGACAGGCAGATAATTCACCCCTCCACTTT. Encoded protein: CASSLRQADNSPLHF.

The genes are TRBV11-3 and TRBJ2-7; TRBD1 matches at 9 bases. V trimming: 1 base; J trimming: 4 bases; junction bases outside the gene matches: 8. The germline V gene has CDR1 SGHNT and CDR2 YENEEA. CDR3 length equals 16 residues. The CDR3 DNA reads TGTGCCAGCAGCTTAGGGAGGGGGACAGGGAGATACGAGCAGTACTTC. Its protein product is CASSLGRGTGRYEQYF.

The chain couples TRBV7-9 to TRBJ2-7; 8 bases map to TRBD1. The CDR3 contains 15 residues. Germline values: CDR1 SEHNR, CDR2 FQNEAQ (reference sequence). V lost 3 bases, J lost 3 bases, and 7 bases stayed unmatched. The CDR3 region is CASSFPQGASYEQYF. In DNA form, the CDR3 reads TGTGCCAGCAGCTTCCCTCAGGGGGCGAGCTACGAGCAGTACTTC.

Only a few counts were recorded for this clone. This chain links TRBV5-6 with TRBJ2-2, with D perhaps TRBD1 (5 bases). Between the trimmed V and J ends, which lost 3 bases and 2 bases, there was a span of 14 bases. The CDR3 contains 16 residues. Germline V gives CDR1 SGHDT, CDR2 YYEEEE. CDR3 loop: CASSSTRGGNTGELFF. The CDR3 DNA reads as TGTGCCAGCAGCTCGACAAGGGGCGGTAACACCGGGGAGCTGTTTTTT.

The genes are TRBV5-1 and TRBJ1-1, with a tentative D call TRBD1 (6 bases). This CDR3 comprises 14 residues. The V gene's germline CDR1 is SGHRS and CDR2 YFSETQ. V was clipped by 4 bases and J by 3 bases, with 13 bases between them. CDR3: CASSGTGRDTEAFF. The DNA of the CDR3 is TGCGCCAGCAGCGGTACAGGGCGGGACACTGAAGCTTTCTTT. The variable domain in full, with the rest retrieved from reference TRBV5-1 and TRBJ1-1, is KAGVTQTPRYLIKTRGQQVTLSCSPISGHRSVSWYQQTPGQGLQFLFEYFSETQRNKGNFPGRFSGRQFSNSRSEMNVSTLELGDSALYLCASSGTGRDTEAFFGQGTRLTVV.

J is TRBJ1-1 and V is TRBV9, with 7 positions matching TRBD1. The CDR3 is 18 residues long. Per the germline V gene, CDR1 is SGDLS and CDR2 is YYNGEE. V lost 0 bases and J lost 0; bases outside the gene matches: 11. The CDR3 nucleotides read TGTGCCAGCAGCGTAGAGGCCGGGACAGAATGGGTGAACACTGAAGCTTTCTTT. It specifies CASSVEAGTEWVNTEAFF.

The rearrangement uses TRBV10-3 and TRBJ2-3; possibly TRBD2 for D (6 bases). The germline CDR1 and CDR2 sequences are ENHRY and SYGVKD. The CDR3 extends over 16 amino acids. Trimming left V 6 bases short and J 1 base short, with 17 bases between. DNA for the CDR3: TGTGCCATCAGCTCTCCCGGGACTTCAGGCACAGATACGCAGTATTTT. It translates to CAISSPGTSGTDTQYF.

The chain combines TRBV27 with TRBJ2-1; maybe TRBD2 (6 bases). Deletions cut 2 bases from V and 15 bases from J, with 17 bases between. The CDR3 consists of 13 residues. CDR1 and CDR2 (germline): MNHEY, SMNVEV (reference sequence). In DNA, the CDR3 is TGTGCCAGCAGTTTAAATGGAGGATGGGGACTGTTCTTC. Translation: CASSLNGGWGLFF.

The rearrangement joins TRBV21-1 to TRBJ2-7; the table calls TRBD1, which could not be checked here. TRBV21-1 is assigned pseudogene status. This CDR3 is 19 amino acids long. CDR3 protein: CASSLPGTVTQNHSCEQYF. CDR3 coding DNA: TGTGCCAGCAGCCTGCCGGGGACAGTAACTCAGAATCACTCCTGCGAGCAGTACTTC.